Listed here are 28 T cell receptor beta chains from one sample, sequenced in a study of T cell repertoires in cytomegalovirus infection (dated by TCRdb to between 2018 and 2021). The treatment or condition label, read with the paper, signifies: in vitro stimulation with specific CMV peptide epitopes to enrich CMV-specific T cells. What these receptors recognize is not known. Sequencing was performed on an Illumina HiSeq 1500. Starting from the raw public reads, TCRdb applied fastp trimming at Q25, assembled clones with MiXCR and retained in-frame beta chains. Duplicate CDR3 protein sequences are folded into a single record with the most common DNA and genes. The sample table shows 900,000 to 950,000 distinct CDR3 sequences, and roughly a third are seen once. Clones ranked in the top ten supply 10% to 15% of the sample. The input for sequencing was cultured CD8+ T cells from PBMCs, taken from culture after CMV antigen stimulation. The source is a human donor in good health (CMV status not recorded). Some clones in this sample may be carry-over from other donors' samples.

The CDR3 is CASSQFLNVADTQYF. The CDR3 DNA reads as TGTGCCAGCAGCCAATTCCTGAACGTGGCAGATACGCAGTATTTT. This chain links TRBV3-1 with TRBJ2-3, with D hard to call. Between the trimmed V and J ends, which lost 2 bases and 4 bases, there was a span of 13 bases. Germline CDR1 reads LGHDT; CDR2 reads YNNKEL (reference sequence). The CDR3 is 15 amino acids.

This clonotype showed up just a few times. The DNA for the CDR3 is TGTGCCAGCAGGACAGGGGGCCCTCGGGAAAAACTGTTTTTT. This codes for CASRTGGPREKLFF. V and J are TRBV6-1 and TRBJ1-4, with 10 positions matching TRBD1. Germline CDR1 reads MNHNS; CDR2 reads SASEGT. Trimming took 6 bases from V and 8 from J; bases not matched to a gene: 6. CDR3 size: 14 residues.

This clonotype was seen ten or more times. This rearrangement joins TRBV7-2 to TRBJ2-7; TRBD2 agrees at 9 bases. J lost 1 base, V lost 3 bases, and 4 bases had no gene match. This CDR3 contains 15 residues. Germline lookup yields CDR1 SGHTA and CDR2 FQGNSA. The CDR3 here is CASSLGLALSYEQYF. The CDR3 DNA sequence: TGTGCCAGCAGCTTGGGACTAGCCTTATCCTACGAGCAGTACTTC.

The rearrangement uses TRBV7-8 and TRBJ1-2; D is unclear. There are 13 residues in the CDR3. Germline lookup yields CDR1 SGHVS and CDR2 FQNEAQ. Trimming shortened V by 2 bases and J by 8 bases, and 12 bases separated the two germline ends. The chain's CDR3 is CASSLRPGRGYTF. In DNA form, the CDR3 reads TGTGCCAGCAGCTTAAGACCCGGAAGGGGCTACACCTTC. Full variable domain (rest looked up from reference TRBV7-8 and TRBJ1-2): GAGVSQSPRYKVAKRGQDVALRCDPISGHVSLFWYQQALGQGPEFLTYFQNEAQLDKSGLPSDRFFAERPEGSVSTLKIQRTQQEDSAVYLCASSLRPGRGYTFGSGTRLTVV.

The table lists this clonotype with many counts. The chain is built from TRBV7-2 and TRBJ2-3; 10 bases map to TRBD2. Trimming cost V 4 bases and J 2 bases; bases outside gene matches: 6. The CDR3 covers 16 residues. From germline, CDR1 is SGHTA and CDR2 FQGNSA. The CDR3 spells CASSSILAGITDTQYF. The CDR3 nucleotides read TGTGCCAGCAGCTCGATACTAGCGGGAATCACAGATACGCAGTATTTT.

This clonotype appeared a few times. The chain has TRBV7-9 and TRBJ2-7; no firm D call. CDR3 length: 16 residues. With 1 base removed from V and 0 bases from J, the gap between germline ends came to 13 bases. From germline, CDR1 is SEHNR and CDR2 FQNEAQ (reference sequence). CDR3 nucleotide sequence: TGTGCCAGCAGCTTAGAAGGGCAGGATGGCTCCTACGAGCAGTACGTC. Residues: CASSLEGQDGSYEQYV.

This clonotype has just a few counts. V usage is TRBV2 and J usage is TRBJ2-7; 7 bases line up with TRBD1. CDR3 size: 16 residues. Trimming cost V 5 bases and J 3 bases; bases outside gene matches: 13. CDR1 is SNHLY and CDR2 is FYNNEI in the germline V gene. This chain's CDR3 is CASSFSSDRTDYEQYV. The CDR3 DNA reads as TGTGCCAGCAGTTTTTCCTCGGACAGGACAGACTACGAGCAGTACGTC.

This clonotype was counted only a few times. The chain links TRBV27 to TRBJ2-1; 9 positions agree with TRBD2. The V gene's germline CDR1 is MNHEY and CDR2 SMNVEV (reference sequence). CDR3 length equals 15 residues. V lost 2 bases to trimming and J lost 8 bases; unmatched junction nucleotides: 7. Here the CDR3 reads CASSLEAGGPDEQFF. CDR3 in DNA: TGTGCCAGCAGTTTAGAGGCGGGGGGGCCTGATGAGCAGTTCTTC.

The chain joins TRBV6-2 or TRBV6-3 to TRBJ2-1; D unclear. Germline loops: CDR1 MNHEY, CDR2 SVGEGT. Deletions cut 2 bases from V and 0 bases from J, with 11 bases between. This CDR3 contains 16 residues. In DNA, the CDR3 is TGTGCCAGCAGTTACACATCACCGAGCTCCTACAATGAGCAGTTCTTC. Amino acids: CASSYTSPSSYNEQFF.

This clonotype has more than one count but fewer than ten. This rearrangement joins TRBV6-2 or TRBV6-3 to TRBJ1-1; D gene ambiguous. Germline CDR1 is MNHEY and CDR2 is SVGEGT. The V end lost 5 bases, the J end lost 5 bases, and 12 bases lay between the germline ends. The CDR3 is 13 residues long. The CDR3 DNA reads TGTGCCAGCAGTCGAATCGGACGGACTGAAGCTTTCTTT. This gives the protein CASSRIGRTEAFF.

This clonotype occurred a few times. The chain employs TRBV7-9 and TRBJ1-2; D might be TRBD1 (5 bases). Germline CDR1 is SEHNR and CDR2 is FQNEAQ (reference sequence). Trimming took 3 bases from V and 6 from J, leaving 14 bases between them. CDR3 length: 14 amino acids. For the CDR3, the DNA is TGTGCCAGCAGCTTTTCAGGGAATGTTAATGGCTACACCTTC. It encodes CASSFSGNVNGYTF.

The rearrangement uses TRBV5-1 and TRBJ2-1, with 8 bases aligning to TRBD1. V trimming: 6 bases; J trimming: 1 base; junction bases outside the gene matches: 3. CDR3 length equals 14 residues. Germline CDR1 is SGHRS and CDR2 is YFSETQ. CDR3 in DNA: TGCGCCAGCAACGGGGACAGGTCCTACAATGAGCAGTTCTTC. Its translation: CASNGDRSYNEQFF.

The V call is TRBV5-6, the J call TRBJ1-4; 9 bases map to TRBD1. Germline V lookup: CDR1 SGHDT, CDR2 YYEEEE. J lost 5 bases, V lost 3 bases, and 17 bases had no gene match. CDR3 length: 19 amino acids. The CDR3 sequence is CASSSLQGALFAENEKLFF. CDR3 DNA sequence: TGTGCCAGCAGCTCTCTACAGGGGGCTCTCTTCGCCGAGAATGAAAAACTGTTTTTT.

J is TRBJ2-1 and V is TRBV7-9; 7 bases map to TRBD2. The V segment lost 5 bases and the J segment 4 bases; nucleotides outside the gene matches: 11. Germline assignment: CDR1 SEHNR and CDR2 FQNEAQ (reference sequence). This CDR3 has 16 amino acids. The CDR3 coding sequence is TGTGCCAGCAGCCCCCGTGGGGGGGGGGAATACAATGAGCAGTTCTTC. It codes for CASSPRGGGEYNEQFF.

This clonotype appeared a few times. This chain's CDR3 is CASIVQGADTEAFF. The CDR3 DNA is TGTGCCAGCATTGTACAGGGGGCAGACACTGAAGCTTTCTTT. The V and J genes are TRBV6-2 or TRBV6-3 and TRBJ1-1; 9 nucleotides match TRBD1. Trimming at V came to 7 bases and at J to 3 bases, leaving 6 bases not matched to a gene. The germline V gene has CDR1 MNHEY and CDR2 SVGEGT. The CDR3 consists of 14 residues.

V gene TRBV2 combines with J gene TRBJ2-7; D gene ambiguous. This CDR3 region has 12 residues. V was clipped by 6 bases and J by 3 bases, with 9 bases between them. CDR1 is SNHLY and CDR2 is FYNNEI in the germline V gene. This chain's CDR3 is CASSPENYEQYV. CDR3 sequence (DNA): TGTGCCAGCAGCCCGGAAAACTACGAGCAGTACGTC.

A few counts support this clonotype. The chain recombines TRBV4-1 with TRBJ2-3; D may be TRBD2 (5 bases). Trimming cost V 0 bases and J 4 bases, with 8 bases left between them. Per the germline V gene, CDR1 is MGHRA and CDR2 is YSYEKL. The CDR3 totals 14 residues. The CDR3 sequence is CASSQEVRADTQYF. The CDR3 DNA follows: TGCGCCAGCAGCCAAGAGGTGAGGGCAGATACGCAGTATTTT.

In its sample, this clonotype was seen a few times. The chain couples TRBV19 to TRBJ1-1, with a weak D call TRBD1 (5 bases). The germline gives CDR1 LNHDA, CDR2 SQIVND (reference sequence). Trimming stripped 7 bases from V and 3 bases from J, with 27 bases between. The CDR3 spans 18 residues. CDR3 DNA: TGTGCCAGTACCCACCTCGGGTTTTTAGAGGGGTCCTACACTGAAGCTTTCTTT. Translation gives CASTHLGFLEGSYTEAFF. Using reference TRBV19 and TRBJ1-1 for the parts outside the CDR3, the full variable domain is DGGITQSPKYLFRKEGQNVTLSCEQNLNHDAMYWYRQDPGQGLRLIYYSQIVNDFQKGDIAEGYSVSREKKESFPLTVTSAQKNPTAFYLCASTHLGFLEGSYTEAFFGQGTRLTVV.

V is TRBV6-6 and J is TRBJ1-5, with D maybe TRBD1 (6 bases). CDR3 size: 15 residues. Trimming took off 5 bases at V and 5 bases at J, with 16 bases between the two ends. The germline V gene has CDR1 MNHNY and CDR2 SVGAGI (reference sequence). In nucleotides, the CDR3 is TGTGCCAGCAGTGACCTATTACAGGGTTATCAGCCCCAGCATTTT. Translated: CASSDLLQGYQPQHF.

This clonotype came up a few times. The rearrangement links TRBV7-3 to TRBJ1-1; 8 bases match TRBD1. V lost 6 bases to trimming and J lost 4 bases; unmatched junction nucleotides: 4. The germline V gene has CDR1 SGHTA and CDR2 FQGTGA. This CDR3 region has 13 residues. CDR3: CASRYTGGTEAFF. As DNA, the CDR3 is TGTGCCAGCAGGTACACAGGGGGCACTGAAGCTTTCTTT.

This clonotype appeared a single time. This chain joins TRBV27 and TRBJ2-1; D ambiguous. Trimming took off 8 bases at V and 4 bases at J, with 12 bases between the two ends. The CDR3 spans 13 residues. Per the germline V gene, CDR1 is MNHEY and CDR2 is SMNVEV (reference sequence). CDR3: CASGTGQYNEQFF. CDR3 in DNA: TGTGCCAGCGGAACCGGGCAATACAATGAGCAGTTCTTC.

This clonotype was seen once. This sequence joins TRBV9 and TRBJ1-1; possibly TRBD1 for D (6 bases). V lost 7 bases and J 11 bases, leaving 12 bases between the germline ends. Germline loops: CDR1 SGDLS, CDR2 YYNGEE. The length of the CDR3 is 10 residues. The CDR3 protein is CASGSGGAFF. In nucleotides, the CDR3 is TGTGCCAGCGGGTCGGGGGGCGCTTTCTTT.

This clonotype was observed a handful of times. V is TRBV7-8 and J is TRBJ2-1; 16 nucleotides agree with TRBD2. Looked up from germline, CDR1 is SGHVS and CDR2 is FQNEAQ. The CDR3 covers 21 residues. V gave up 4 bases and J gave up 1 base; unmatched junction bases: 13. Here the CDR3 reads CASSSKSGTSGGAGSYNEQFF. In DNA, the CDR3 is TGTGCCAGCAGCTCAAAATCCGGGACTAGCGGGGGGGCTGGATCCTACAATGAGCAGTTCTTC.

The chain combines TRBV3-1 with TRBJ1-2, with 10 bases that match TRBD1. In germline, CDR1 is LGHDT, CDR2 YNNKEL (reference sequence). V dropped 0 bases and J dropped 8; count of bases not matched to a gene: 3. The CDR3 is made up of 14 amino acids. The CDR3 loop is CASSQDDRGPGYTF. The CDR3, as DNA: TGTGCCAGCAGCCAAGATGACAGGGGGCCCGGCTACACCTTC.

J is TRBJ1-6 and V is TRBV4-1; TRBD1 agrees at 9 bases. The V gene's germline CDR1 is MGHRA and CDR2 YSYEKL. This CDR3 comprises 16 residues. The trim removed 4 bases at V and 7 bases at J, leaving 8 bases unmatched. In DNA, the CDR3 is TGCGCCAGCAGCCCGGAGACAGGGGGTCTGAATTCACCCCTCCACTTT. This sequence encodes CASSPETGGLNSPLHF.

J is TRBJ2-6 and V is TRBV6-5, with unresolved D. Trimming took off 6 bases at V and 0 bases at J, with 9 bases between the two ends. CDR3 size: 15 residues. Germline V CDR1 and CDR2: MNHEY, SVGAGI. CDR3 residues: CASRVEISGANVLTF. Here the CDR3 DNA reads TGTGCCAGCAGGGTAGAGATCTCTGGGGCCAACGTCCTGACTTTC.

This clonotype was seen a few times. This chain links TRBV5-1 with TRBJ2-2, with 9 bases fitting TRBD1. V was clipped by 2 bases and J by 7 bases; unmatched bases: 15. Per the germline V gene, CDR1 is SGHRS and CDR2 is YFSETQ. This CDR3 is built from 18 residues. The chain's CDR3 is CASSFRTTGGYVGGELFF. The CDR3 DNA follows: TGCGCCAGCAGCTTCCGGACCACAGGGGGCTACGTGGGCGGGGAGCTGTTTTTT. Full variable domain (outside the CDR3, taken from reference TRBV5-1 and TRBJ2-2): KAGVTQTPRYLIKTRGQQVTLSCSPISGHRSVSWYQQTPGQGLQFLFEYFSETQRNKGNFPGRFSGRQFSNSRSEMNVSTLELGDSALYLCASSFRTTGGYVGGELFFGEGSRLTVL.

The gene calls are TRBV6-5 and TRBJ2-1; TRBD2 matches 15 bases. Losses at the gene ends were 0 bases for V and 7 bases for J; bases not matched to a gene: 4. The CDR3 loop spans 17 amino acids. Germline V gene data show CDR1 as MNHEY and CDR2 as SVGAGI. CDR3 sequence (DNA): TGTGCCAGCAGTTACTCGGTGGGACTAGCGGGGGGAAATGAGCAGTTCTTC. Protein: CASSYSVGLAGGNEQFF.